Presented here are 20 T cell receptor beta chains from one specimen sequenced in a study of blood T cell repertoires in COVID-19. The assay was immunoSEQ multiplex PCR, and TCRdb's table has in-frame clones only and misses some. The sample consists of roughly 64,000 clones, approximately 83% of them appearing once. Input material: peripheral blood. Receptors were obtained from a middle-aged man with acute or convalescent COVID-19.

This sequence joins TRBV24-1 and TRBJ2-1; tentatively, D is TRBD1 (5 bases). The CDR3 spans 16 residues. V was trimmed by 4 bases and J by 5 bases, leaving 17 bases between them. Germline V gene lookup returns CDR1 KGHDR and CDR2 SFDVKD. The CDR3 nucleotides are TGTGCCACCAGTGACCCGCTTGGGGCAGCTAACAATGAGCAGTTCTTC. Residues: CATSDPLGAANNEQFF.

This chain connects TRBV6-5 to TRBJ1-2; TRBD1 is a possible D gene (5 bases). The ends were cut back, 7 bases at V and 4 bases at J, with 10 bases in the middle. The CDR3 has 12 amino acids. Germline lookup yields CDR1 MNHEY and CDR2 SVGAGI. The chain's CDR3 is CASTDSTYGYTF. CDR3 DNA sequence: TGTGCCAGCACCGACAGCACCTATGGCTACACCTTC.

The chain uses TRBV5-4 and TRBJ1-6; a possible D gene is TRBD1 (5 bases). Germline V gene lookup returns CDR1 SGHNT and CDR2 YYREEE (reference sequence). V was shortened by 1 base and J by 4 bases, with 6 bases between the two germline ends. The CDR3 sequence is 14 residues long. The CDR3 nucleotides are TGTGCCAGCAGCTTGCAGGGATATAATTCACCCCTCCACTTT. Residues: CASSLQGYNSPLHF.

This clone occurred a few times. The chain has TRBV27 and TRBJ1-1; tentatively, D is TRBD1 (5 bases). V was shortened by 5 bases and J by 1 base, with 17 bases between the two germline ends. Germline V gives CDR1 MNHEY, CDR2 SMNVEV (reference sequence). The CDR3 runs to 16 residues. This chain's CDR3 is CASSGPPTVGNTEAFF. In DNA, the CDR3 is TGTGCCAGCAGTGGACCTCCGACAGTGGGGAACACTGAAGCTTTCTTT.

The V call is TRBV11-2, the J call TRBJ2-3; D not resolved. Germline lookup yields CDR1 SGHAT and CDR2 FQNNGV. The V end was cut by 3 bases, the J end by 1 base, with 8 bases between. The CDR3 has 14 residues. CDR3 sequence (DNA): TGTGCCAGCAGCTTTGTGGCGGGCACAGATACGCAGTATTTT. This codes for CASSFVAGTDTQYF.

In this sample, this clone turned up once. V is TRBV5-1 and J is TRBJ1-5; D ambiguous. Looked up from germline, CDR1 is SGHRS and CDR2 is YFSETQ. V shed 2 bases and J shed 4 bases, with 10 bases lying between them. The CDR3 is 14 residues long. CDR3 in amino acids: CASSLDAGNQPQHF. The CDR3 nucleotides are TGCGCCAGCAGCTTAGATGCGGGGAATCAGCCCCAGCATTTT. Using reference TRBV5-1 and TRBJ1-5 for the parts outside the CDR3, the full variable domain is KAGVTQTPRYLIKTRGQQVTLSCSPISGHRSVSWYQQTPGQGLQFLFEYFSETQRNKGNFPGRFSGRQFSNSRSEMNVSTLELGDSALYLCASSLDAGNQPQHFGDGTRLSIL.

This chain links TRBV6-1 with TRBJ1-5; D is uncertain. The CDR3 is 15 amino acids. Trimming cost V 1 base and J 4 bases, with 11 bases left between them. The germline V gene has CDR1 MNHNS and CDR2 SASEGT. The CDR3: CASSEGGSSNQPQHF. The CDR3 DNA reads as TGTGCCAGCAGTGAAGGCGGATCCTCAAATCAGCCCCAGCATTTT.

The rearrangement joins TRBV7-2 to TRBJ2-1, with D perhaps TRBD2 (6 bases). Germline V gene data show CDR1 as SGHTA and CDR2 as FQGNSA. V was cut by 6 bases and J by 3 bases, with 12 bases left in between. CDR3 length: 14 residues. CDR3 residues: CASRDLGGYNEQFF. The CDR3 region has the DNA TGTGCCAGCAGGGACCTGGGAGGCTACAATGAGCAGTTCTTC.

This rearrangement joins TRBV28 to TRBJ1-3, with D possibly matching TRBD1 (5 bases). Germline CDR1 MDHEN, CDR2 SYDVKM. There are 15 residues in the CDR3. Trimming pared 6 bases from V and 0 bases from J, leaving 12 bases between. CDR3 sequence (DNA): TGTGCCAGCAGCCAGACAGTGATCTCTGGAAACACCATATATTTT. Encoded protein: CASSQTVISGNTIYF.

The chain joins TRBV6-5 to TRBJ1-6, with 9 bases matching TRBD1. The CDR3 is 15 amino acids. The germline V gene encodes CDR1 MNHEY and CDR2 SVGAGI. V was pared by 2 bases and J by 7 bases, with 3 bases of the junction left unmatched. CDR3 protein: CASSYLGQGNSPLHF. CDR3 coding DNA: TGTGCCAGCAGTTACCTCGGACAGGGGAATTCACCCCTCCACTTT.

This clone was observed once. This sequence joins TRBV4-2 and TRBJ1-4, with 9 bases that match TRBD1. The CDR3 has 14 amino acids. The junction had 3 bases not matched to a gene; V was cut back by 0 bases and J by 10 bases. CDR1 and CDR2 (germline): LGHNA, YNFKEQ. CDR3 bases: TGTGCCAGCAGCCAAGATACGGGACAGGGAAAACTGTTTTTT. The encoded protein is CASSQDTGQGKLFF.

This chain joins TRBV7-8 and TRBJ2-1; 10 bases are a match to TRBD1. Germline V gives CDR1 SGHVS, CDR2 FQNEAQ. There are 16 residues in the CDR3. The ends lost 5 bases at V and 8 bases at J; junction bases unmatched: 12. CDR3 loop: CASSLRRDRGSDEQFF. DNA of the CDR3: TGTGCCAGCAGCCTCCGCCGGGACAGGGGTTCGGATGAGCAGTTCTTC.

The rearrangement uses TRBV4-1 and TRBJ2-7, with 8 positions matching TRBD1. V shed 4 bases, J shed 1 base, and the junction held 3 bases outside the gene matches. The V gene's germline CDR1 is MGHRA and CDR2 YSYEKL. The CDR3 length is 14 residues. The CDR3 spells CASSPRDRSYEQYF. CDR3 nucleotides: TGCGCCAGCAGCCCTCGGGACAGGTCCTACGAGCAGTACTTC.

The genes are TRBV5-1 and TRBJ1-4, with 8 bases aligning to TRBD1. This CDR3 is built from 14 residues. The trim removed 4 bases at V and 7 bases at J, leaving 6 bases unmatched. The V gene's germline CDR1 is SGHRS and CDR2 YFSETQ. CDR3 in amino acids: CASSQDRVTEKLFF. The CDR3 region has the DNA TGCGCCAGCAGCCAGGACAGGGTAACTGAAAAACTGTTTTTT.

The rearrangement uses TRBV29-1 and TRBJ1-2, with a weak D call TRBD1 (5 bases). This CDR3 is built from 14 residues. Per germline, CDR1 SQVTM and CDR2 ANQGSEA. V lost 3 bases and J 8 bases, leaving 19 bases between the germline ends. The CDR3 DNA reads as TGCAGCGTTGAGGCCCTGGGGCAGCCCGGGGGCTACACCTTC. Translation: CSVEALGQPGGYTF.

V and J are TRBV5-1 and TRBJ2-1, with D uncertain. Trimming pared 1 base from V and 9 bases from J, leaving 5 bases between. Germline CDR1 SGHRS, CDR2 YFSETQ. The CDR3 sequence is 11 residues long. The chain's CDR3 is CASSLNGEQFF. The CDR3 bases are TGCGCCAGCAGCTTGAACGGTGAGCAGTTCTTC.

The chain joins TRBV6-6 to TRBJ1-1; D is possibly TRBD1 (5 bases). In germline, CDR1 is MNHNY, CDR2 SVGAGI (reference sequence). CDR3 length equals 12 residues. Trimming took 8 bases from V and 6 from J, leaving 13 bases between them. The DNA for the CDR3 is TGTGCCAGCGGACAAAAATCCCCTGAAGCTTTCTTT. This gives the protein CASGQKSPEAFF.

CDR3 amino acids: CASSSDRFSGNTIYF. As DNA, the CDR3 is TGTGCCAGCAGTTCGGACAGGTTCTCTGGAAACACCATATATTTT. The gene calls are TRBV6-5 and TRBJ1-3, with 7 bases that match TRBD1. Germline V gene lookup returns CDR1 MNHEY and CDR2 SVGAGI. The CDR3 is 15 residues long. Unmatched junction bases numbered 3, after V lost 4 bases and J lost 0 bases.

This clone was picked up a small number of times. The chain joins TRBV19 to TRBJ1-2, with D maybe TRBD1 (5 bases). The CDR3 has 15 residues. The germline gives CDR1 LNHDA, CDR2 SQIVND (reference sequence). V was trimmed by 7 bases and J by 6 bases, leaving 21 bases between them. CDR3 bases: TGTGCCAGTAACCTCGGTGGCGGGGGATCGAATGGCTACACCTTC. Translation: CASNLGGGGSNGYTF.

This chain joins TRBV4-2 and TRBJ1-2, with TRBD1 matching 7 bases. The V gene end was trimmed by 5 bases and the J gene end by 5 bases; junction bases not matched to a gene: 5. The germline gives CDR1 LGHNA, CDR2 YNFKEQ. The length of the CDR3 is 13 residues. Here the CDR3 reads CASSEGASYGYTF. CDR3 nucleotides: TGTGCCAGCAGCGAGGGGGCAAGTTATGGCTACACCTTC.